One TCR beta chain is described in this entry. Its antigen is not yet known. Base qualities are missing; no much larger clone stands one base away. The sample originates from a study of blood T cell repertoires in COVID-19 (TCRdb year 2020). The study in broad terms: Samples from collaborators originated in the United States, Italy and Spain and spanned both the acute and convalescent phases of COVID-19. The prospective study material was composed of cDNA or gDNA derived from T cells, B-cell-depleted T cells, or PBMCs. Deeply sampled blood TCRbeta repertoires from subjects exposed to, actively infected with, or recovered from COVID-19 were included in the dataset. A freely available public database, intended as a resource for researchers studying the immune response to SARS-CoV-2, is where the repertoires were released. Samples were obtained from the ongoing ImmuneRACE study (first 160 participants) and from 1,254 subjects provided by 6 global collaborators. A de-identified subject ID, COVID-19 status, age in years and sex were almost always included in the sample metadata. Where HLA class I and class II types were available, the types were taken from metadata supplied by the sample provider, not from assay-based typing. The study at large found these results: Clinical and demographic metadata were provided uncurated, with the amount varying by source and participant.

The immunoSEQ Assay, a bias-controlled multiplex PCR, was used to amplify TCRbeta CDR3 regions from genomic DNA. The authors' pipeline ran thus. Nucleated cell counts per sample were estimated from amplification of reference gene primers within the assay. To quantify the absolute abundance of each unique TCRbeta CDR3 rearrangement, sequence reads were collapsed and filtered. Productive Simpson clonality was computed per sample as the square root of Simpson's diversity index over productive rearrangements. Imported from immuneACCESS, the table was reduced by TCRdb to in-frame sequences with V and J called. These copies leave out some clones; in studies compared against another copy, an unresolved V gene accounts for under half, and the cause of the remainder is not known. That table furnishes V, J and clone size, whereas the DNA furnished D and trimming. The sample table contains hundreds of thousands of clones; only one count was recorded for approximately 80% of them. The ten largest account for 6.5% to 9% of the sample.

Whole blood was collected in K2EDTA tubes by collaborating institutions according to the institutions' own protocols. For TCRbeta analysis, collaborators shipped samples in one of three forms: frozen whole blood, isolated PBMCs, or DNA extracted from either of those sample types. Including cysteine and phenylalanine, the CDR3 has 18 amino acids. Kept here is only the CDR3 DNA, which spans 54 bases and is read in frame from base 1. Sequencing used peripheral blood. This receptor was identified in a woman aged 50 to 60 with acute or convalescent COVID-19. The chain was built from TRBV12-2 and TRBJ1-6; TRBD1 was called by the table and not checked on the DNA. TRBV12-2 corresponds to a pseudogene. The CDR3: CASRLNSNRAGYNSPLHF. The nucleotides are TGTGCAAGTCGCCTTAACTCAAACAGGGCTGGGTATAATTCACCCCTCCACTTT.